The entry that follows covers one T cell receptor beta chain sequence. CDR3 length: 15 residues. Trimming cost V 4 bases and J 1 base, with 13 bases left between them. CDR1 and CDR2 from the germline V gene are LNHDA and SQIVND (reference sequence). Clones were sequenced by immunoSEQ multiplex PCR, and TCRdb holds only the in-frame ones, with some missing. The sample shows about 160,000 clones, 70% to 90% of them seen only once. This entry is derived from a study of lymphopenia after photon versus proton radiotherapy. This TCR derives from a man aged 50-59 years with gastric cancer. V and J are TRBV19 and TRBJ1-1, with D perhaps TRBD1 (5 bases). The sample was peripheral blood, taken from a patient treated with photon-based radiotherapy. The CDR3 nucleotides read TGTGCCAGTAGTACCGGTGGGGGAGAGAACACTGAAGCTTTCTTT. Its translation: CASSTGGGENTEAFF. The variable domain in full, completed from reference TRBV19 and TRBJ1-1, reads DGGITQSPKYLFRKEGQNVTLSCEQNLNHDAMYWYRQDPGQGLRLIYYSQIVNDFQKGDIAEGYSVSREKKESFPLTVTSAQKNPTAFYLCASSTGGGENTEAFFGQGTRLTVV.